The clone carrying this T cell receptor beta chain was recorded once. No antigen is known for it. The data were obtained in a study of graft-versus-host responses after intestinal transplantation. Study as a whole: Multivisceral, liver-intestinal, or isolated intestinal grafts were transplanted into recipients. Anti-thymocyte globulin induction was given to all recipients, followed by tacrolimus and steroids for around three years.

Assay used: immunoSEQ multiplex PCR; TCRdb lists only in-frame clones, some missing. This sample yields approximately 110,000 clones, of which 90% to 95% are seen a single time; approximately 0.22% belongs to the top ten. Study-wide results and limits: Marrow from the recipient contained GvH clones, some of which had appeared first in ileum or blood. Allograft clonal ratios (graft-versus-host to host-versus-graft) were high in patients who had graft-donor T cell macrochimerism.

The CDR3 spans 14 residues. The germline V gene encodes CDR1 LNHDA and CDR2 SQIVND (reference sequence). The ends lost 6 bases at V and 4 bases at J; junction bases unmatched: 5. The sequencing used unstimulated CD4+ T cells sorted from spleen or lymph node cells, collected before transplant. The chain combines TRBV19 with TRBJ2-3, with 9 bases that match TRBD1. The sequence came from a human donor who was the organ donor for an intestinal transplant. CDR3 protein: CASRGTGSPDTQYF. Here the CDR3 DNA reads TGTGCCAGTAGGGGGACAGGGAGCCCAGATACGCAGTATTTT.